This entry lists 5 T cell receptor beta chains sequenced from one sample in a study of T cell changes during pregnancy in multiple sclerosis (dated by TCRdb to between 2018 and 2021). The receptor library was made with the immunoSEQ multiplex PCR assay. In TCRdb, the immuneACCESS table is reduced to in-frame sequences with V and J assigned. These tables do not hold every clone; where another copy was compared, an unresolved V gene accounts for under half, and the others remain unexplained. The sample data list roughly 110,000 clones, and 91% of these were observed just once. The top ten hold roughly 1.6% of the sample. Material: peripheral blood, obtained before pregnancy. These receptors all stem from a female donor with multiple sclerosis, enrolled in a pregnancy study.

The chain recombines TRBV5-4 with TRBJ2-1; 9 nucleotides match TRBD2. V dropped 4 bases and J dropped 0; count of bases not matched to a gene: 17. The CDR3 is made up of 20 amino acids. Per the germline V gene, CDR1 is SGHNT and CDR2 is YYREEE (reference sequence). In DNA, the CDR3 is TGTGCCAGCAGCCCGACGGGGGCTAGCGGGGCCCAAAGCTCCTACAATGAGCAGTTCTTC. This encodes CASSPTGASGAQSSYNEQFF.

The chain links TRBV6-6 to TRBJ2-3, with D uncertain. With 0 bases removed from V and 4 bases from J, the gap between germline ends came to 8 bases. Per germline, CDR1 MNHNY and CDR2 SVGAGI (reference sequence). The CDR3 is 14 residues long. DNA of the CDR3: TGTGCCAGCAGTTACTCCGTCTTCCCAGATACGCAGTATTTT. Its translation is CASSYSVFPDTQYF.

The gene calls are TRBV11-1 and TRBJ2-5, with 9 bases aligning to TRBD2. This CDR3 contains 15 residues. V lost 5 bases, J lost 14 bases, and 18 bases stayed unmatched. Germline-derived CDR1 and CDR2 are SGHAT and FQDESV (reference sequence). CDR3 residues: CASSPDQAGGLIQYF. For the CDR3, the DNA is TGTGCCAGCAGCCCTGACCAAGCGGGGGGCCTTATCCAATACTTC.

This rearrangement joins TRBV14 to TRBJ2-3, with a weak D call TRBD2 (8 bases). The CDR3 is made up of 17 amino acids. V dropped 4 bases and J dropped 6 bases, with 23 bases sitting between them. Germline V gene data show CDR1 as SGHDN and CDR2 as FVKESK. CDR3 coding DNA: TGTGCCAGCAGCCTCCCCACGGGAGGGGGCGCAACCGATACGCAGTATTTT. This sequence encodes CASSLPTGGGATDTQYF.

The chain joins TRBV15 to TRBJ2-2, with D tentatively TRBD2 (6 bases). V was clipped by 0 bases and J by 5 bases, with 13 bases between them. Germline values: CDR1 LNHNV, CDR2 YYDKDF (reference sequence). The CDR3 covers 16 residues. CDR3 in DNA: TGTGCCACCAGCAGAGATCGGGCGGGGTGGACCGGGGAGCTGTTTTTT. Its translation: CATSRDRAGWTGELFF.